The text below deals with one T cell receptor (beta chain). The antigen is not known. The junction and the germline gene differ at one end; a read error may be behind it. The sample belongs to a study of T cell repertoires in cytomegalovirus infection. Study-wide context: Evidence of both CMV infection and a matching HLA type came from public TCR beta signatures.

Study findings and constraints: There were carriers of CMV plus the relevant HLA, and cumulative public TCR beta family frequency identified them. HLA-C-restricted CMV-specific TCR beta clonotypes were dominant in the ex vivo response.

In TCRdb, the reads were re-called with MiXCR into one record per CDR3 protein. Of 200,000 to 250,000 distinct CDR3 sequences listed, roughly 34% were seen once; the top ten hold 55% to 60%. This sequence originates from a human donor in good health (CMV status not recorded). Some clones in this sample may be carry-over from other donors' samples. The material was CD8+ T cells from cultured PBMCs, obtained from culture after CMV antigen stimulation.

CDR3: CARSLARSPADTKYF. CDR3 DNA sequence: TGTGCCAGAAGCTTAGCGCGAAGTCCCGCAGATACGAAGTATTTT. This sequence joins TRBV7-6 and TRBJ2-3; D is possibly TRBD2 (5 bases). Germline loops: CDR1 SGHVS, CDR2 FNYEAQ. The CDR3 runs to 15 residues.